This paragraph reports one T cell receptor beta chain. The protocol was immunoSEQ multiplex PCR, while the TCRdb copy is restricted to in-frame clones and leaves out a portion. The sample lists 250,000 to 350,000 clones, roughly 87% occurring once. The germline V gene has CDR1 KGHSH and CDR2 LQKENI. V lost 2 bases, J lost 3 bases, and 6 bases stayed unmatched. CDR3 size: 16 residues. The data belong to a study of blood T cell repertoires in COVID-19. Study context: Samples taken during acute and convalescent COVID-19 were collected in the United States, Italy and Spain.

The source material was PBMCs or T cells enriched from blood (not recorded which). The chain joins TRBV18 to TRBJ2-3; TRBD1 agrees at 9 bases. The receptor was isolated from a woman younger than 35 who had recovered from COVID-19. The CDR3 sequence: CASSPADRGLTDTQYF. Here the CDR3 DNA reads TGTGCCAGCTCACCAGCGGACAGGGGCCTGACAGATACGCAGTATTTT.